Listed here are 27 T cell receptor beta chains from one sample, sequenced in a study of T cells in Graves' hyperthyroidism and ophthalmopathy. RNA transcripts gave rise to amplified TCR beta CDR3 regions. During a first-round RT-PCR of the TCR CDR3, the HTBI primer set was used. One entry per CDR3 protein, called by TCRdb with MiXCR from the multiplex PCR reads. The data contain a few hundred thousand distinct CDR3 sequences, 20% to 30% of them singletons. Sequenced input: blood. The receptors derive from a man in his fifties or sixties with Graves' hyperthyroidism.

The chain is built from TRBV6-1 and TRBJ2-4, with 9 bases aligning to TRBD1. The ends lost 6 bases at V and 9 bases at J; junction bases unmatched: 6. The germline V gene encodes CDR1 MNHNS and CDR2 SASEGT. This CDR3 spans 13 amino acids. CDR3 coding DNA: TGTGCCAGCAGGAAACGGACAGGGGTCATTCAGTACTTC. It encodes CASRKRTGVIQYF.

V is TRBV3-1 and J is TRBJ1-1; possibly TRBD1 for D (6 bases). CDR3 size: 15 residues. The ends were cut back, 6 bases at V and 5 bases at J, with 19 bases in the middle. Per the germline V gene, CDR1 is LGHDT and CDR2 is YNNKEL (reference sequence). The CDR3 is CASSRNRDQTTEAFF. The CDR3 region has the DNA TGTGCCAGCAGTCGTAACAGGGACCAAACAACTGAAGCTTTCTTT.

Only a few counts were recorded for this clonotype. The rearrangement links TRBV6-1 to TRBJ2-1; a weak D match, TRBD1 (5 bases). V gave up 2 bases and J gave up 9 bases, with 17 bases separating them. The CDR3 runs to 15 residues. Germline V gene data show CDR1 as MNHNS and CDR2 as SASEGT. The CDR3 spells CASSERWQGLGEQFF. Written as DNA, the CDR3 is TGTGCCAGCAGTGAACGGTGGCAGGGCCTAGGTGAGCAGTTCTTC.

The sample holds a few counts of this clonotype. A read error may be the cause here, since a much bigger clone is one base away. This rearrangement joins TRBV28 to TRBJ2-7; either TRBD1 or TRBD2 may supply D (5 bases each). The CDR3 covers 13 residues. Germline CDR1 MDHEN, CDR2 SYDVKM. Trimming took 8 bases from V and 4 from J, leaving 15 bases between them. The CDR3: CASGSLEGYEQYF. In DNA, the CDR3 is TGTGCCAGCGGTTCGCTTGAGGGGTACGAGCAGTACTTC.

The chain recombines TRBV9 with TRBJ2-2, with TRBD2 matching over 14 bases. The CDR3 has 19 residues. Unmatched junction bases numbered 7, after V lost 0 bases and J lost 3 bases. CDR1 and CDR2 (germline): SGDLS, YYNGEE. The CDR3 reads CASSVGRGLAGEDTGELFF. As DNA, the CDR3 is TGTGCCAGCAGCGTAGGTAGGGGACTAGCGGGAGAGGACACCGGGGAGCTGTTTTTT. Full variable domain (outside the CDR3, taken from reference TRBV9 and TRBJ2-2): DSGVTQTPKHLITATGQRVTLRCSPRSGDLSVYWYQQSLDQGLQFLIQYYNGEERAKGNILERFSAQQFPDLHSELNLSSLELGDSALYFCASSVGRGLAGEDTGELFFGEGSRLTVL.

Remarks on this clonotype: It may be a read error: a sequence one base away is much more abundant. The V call is TRBV2, the J call TRBJ1-2; possibly TRBD1 for D (5 bases). This CDR3 is 15 amino acids long. Germline V gene data show CDR1 as SNHLY and CDR2 as FYNNEI. V was cut by 3 bases and J by 4 bases, with 15 bases left in between. The CDR3 loop is CASSESKGLGYGYTF. The CDR3 bases are TGTGCCAGCAGTGAGTCCAAGGGGCTCGGCTATGGCTACACCTTC.

This clonotype occurred many times. The V and J genes are TRBV12-3 or TRBV12-4 and TRBJ1-2; TRBD1 is a possible D gene (5 bases). Trimming stripped 5 bases from V and 6 bases from J, with 13 bases between. The CDR3 is 13 residues long. The DNA of the CDR3 is TGTGCCAGCAGTCCGGGACCGAGAGATGGCTACACCTTC. Its protein is CASSPGPRDGYTF.

This clonotype appeared a few times. This sequence joins TRBV6-1 and TRBJ2-1; 10 nucleotides line up with TRBD2. This CDR3 region has 15 residues. Germline CDR1 is MNHNS and CDR2 is SASEGT. The CDR3 sequence is CATQLLAGDYNEQFF. CDR3 sequence (DNA): TGTGCTACCCAGCTTCTAGCGGGAGACTACAATGAGCAGTTCTTC.

This clonotype was seen at least ten times. The chain carries TRBV3-1 and TRBJ2-4; 9 bases are a match to TRBD1. J was trimmed by 6 bases and V by 1 base; bases with no gene match: 4. CDR1 is LGHDT, CDR2 YNNKEL, per germline (reference sequence). The CDR3 is 15 residues long. This CDR3 is CASSQGTGDVNIQYF. DNA for the CDR3: TGTGCCAGCAGCCAAGGGACAGGGGACGTAAACATTCAGTACTTC.

This clonotype showed up just a few times. The gene calls are TRBV6-2 or TRBV6-3 and TRBJ2-1; D unclear. Germline values: CDR1 MNHEY, CDR2 SVGEGT. V was cut by 7 bases and J by 10 bases, with 11 bases left in between. The CDR3 sequence is 11 residues long. The CDR3 region is CASKSTHEQFF. The CDR3 DNA reads TGTGCCAGCAAATCGACCCACGAGCAGTTCTTC.

The sample holds a few counts of this clonotype. The chain combines TRBV6-1 with TRBJ2-3; D not resolved. The V gene's germline CDR1 is MNHNS and CDR2 SASEGT. The V gene lost 1 base and the J gene lost 8 bases, with 13 bases spanning the gap. The CDR3 length is 14 residues. CDR3 sequence (DNA): TGTGCCAGCAGTGAAGATTGGGGTCTGGGTACGCAGTATTTT. Protein product: CASSEDWGLGTQYF.

The chain couples TRBV12-3 or TRBV12-4 to TRBJ2-7, with unresolved D. The CDR3 extends over 13 amino acids. Between the trimmed V and J ends, which lost 1 base and 4 bases, there was a span of 8 bases. For the CDR3, the DNA is TGTGCCAGCAGTTTAGTATCCGGGTACGAGCAGTACTTC. Amino acid sequence: CASSLVSGYEQYF.

In its sample, this clonotype was seen a few times. The CDR3 loop is CASSIDLGFQPQHF. The CDR3 DNA reads TGTGCCAGTAGTATAGATCTAGGGTTCCAGCCCCAGCATTTT. The chain links TRBV19 to TRBJ1-5; no clear D gene. V shed 0 bases and J shed 7 bases, with 10 bases lying between them. Germline lookup yields CDR1 LNHDA and CDR2 SQIVND (reference sequence). CDR3 length equals 14 residues.

This clonotype showed up just a few times. The chain joins TRBV24-1 to TRBJ2-5, with 9 nucleotides matching TRBD1. This CDR3 is built from 15 residues. Germline V gives CDR1 KGHDR, CDR2 SFDVKD. V shed 3 bases, J shed 1 base, and the junction held 2 bases outside the gene matches. The DNA of the CDR3 is TGTGCCACCAGTGATAGGACAGGGGCCCAAGAGACCCAGTACTTC. As protein: CATSDRTGAQETQYF.

V gene TRBV20-1 combines with J gene TRBJ1-2; weak D call: TRBD1 (6 bases). In germline, CDR1 is DFQATT, CDR2 SNEGSKA (reference sequence). The length of the CDR3 is 12 residues. Trimming removed 5 bases at V and 8 bases at J, with 15 bases between. CDR3 loop: CSAHGGPRGYTF. The DNA for the CDR3 is TGCAGTGCTCATGGGGGGCCACGGGGCTACACCTTC.

This clonotype was seen many times. The chain joins TRBV20-1 to TRBJ1-1, with 8 positions matching TRBD1. CDR1 and CDR2 from the germline V gene are DFQATT and SNEGSKA (reference sequence). The CDR3 covers 14 residues. After removal of 5 bases from V and 1 base from J, the junction contained 6 bases not matched to a gene. As DNA, the CDR3 is TGCAGTGCTTTCCCCGGGACAGGGAACACTGAAGCTTTCTTT. Protein: CSAFPGTGNTEAFF.

The table lists this clonotype with many counts. This chain joins TRBV28 and TRBJ2-1, with D possibly TRBD1 on 6 matching bases. The ends were cut back, 6 bases at V and 4 bases at J, with 16 bases in the middle. The germline gives CDR1 MDHEN, CDR2 SYDVKM. The CDR3 is 15 amino acids. The CDR3 loop reads CASRQGGPNYNEQFF. Written as DNA, the CDR3 is TGTGCCAGCAGGCAAGGGGGACCCAATTACAATGAGCAGTTCTTC.

V and J are TRBV12-3 or TRBV12-4 and TRBJ1-3; D not certain. V was pared by 0 bases and J by 1 base, with 4 bases between. The CDR3 covers 14 residues. In nucleotides, the CDR3 is TGTGCCAGCAGTTTAGCTAGTTCTGGAAACACCATATATTTT. Its protein is CASSLASSGNTIYF.

This clonotype was picked up many times. The chain carries TRBV3-1 and TRBJ2-1; no clear D gene. Germline V lookup: CDR1 LGHDT, CDR2 YNNKEL (reference sequence). The CDR3 is 12 residues long. Trimming pared 4 bases from V and 4 bases from J, leaving 5 bases between. The CDR3 reads CASSLTYNEQFF. The CDR3 nucleotides are TGTGCCAGCAGCCTTACTTACAATGAGCAGTTCTTC.

The chain couples TRBV28 to TRBJ2-4, with D tentatively TRBD2 (6 bases). V lost 6 bases and J lost 3, with 12 bases in between. Germline values: CDR1 MDHEN, CDR2 SYDVKM. The CDR3 covers 14 residues. The DNA of the CDR3 is TGTGCCAGCAGAGGAGGGCCGAACAAAAACATTCAGTACTTC. Its translation is CASRGGPNKNIQYF.

Many counts were recorded for this clonotype. J is TRBJ2-5 and V is TRBV18; the D is unclear. This CDR3 has 13 residues. V was shortened by 0 bases and J by 4 bases, with 6 bases between the two germline ends. CDR1 is KGHSH, CDR2 LQKENI, per germline. The CDR3 loop is CASSPPMGETQYF. Written as DNA, the CDR3 is TGTGCCAGCTCACCACCGATGGGAGAGACCCAGTACTTC.

This rearrangement joins TRBV6-2 or TRBV6-3 to TRBJ2-7; D is possibly TRBD2 (5 bases). The CDR3 consists of 13 residues. CDR1 and CDR2 from the germline V gene are MNHEY and SVGEGT. V was clipped by 7 bases and J by 1 base, with 11 bases between them. The chain's CDR3 is CASIPRGSYEQYF. The CDR3 DNA follows: TGTGCCAGCATCCCCCGGGGATCCTACGAGCAGTACTTC.

This clonotype was seen many times. In DNA form, the CDR3 reads TGTGCCAGCAGCCCCCTTGTGGGACAGGGGCCGGACAATGAGCAGTTCTTC. It translates to CASSPLVGQGPDNEQFF. The V and J genes are TRBV28 and TRBJ2-1, with 10 bases matching TRBD1. CDR3 length: 17 residues. V gave up 6 bases and J gave up 5 bases; unmatched junction bases: 13. In germline, CDR1 is MDHEN, CDR2 SYDVKM.

At least ten counts were recorded for this clonotype. The chain recombines TRBV5-1 with TRBJ1-1; D uncertain. This CDR3 contains 13 residues. Germline V lookup: CDR1 SGHRS, CDR2 YFSETQ. Trimming took 0 bases from V and 1 from J, leaving 4 bases between them. The CDR3 coding sequence is TGCGCCAGCAGCTTGGGCTGGAACACTGAAGCTTTCTTT. This codes for CASSLGWNTEAFF.

This clonotype has just a few counts. The chain links TRBV7-9 to TRBJ1-1; D is uncertain. The CDR3 loop spans 11 amino acids. Per germline, CDR1 SEHNR and CDR2 FQNEAQ (reference sequence). The germline V and J ends were trimmed by 2 bases and 7 bases, with 5 bases remaining between them. The CDR3, as DNA: TGTGCCAGCAGCTTAAGCCATGAAGCTTTCTTT. Residues: CASSLSHEAFF.

The chain employs TRBV19 and TRBJ2-2; D is uncertain. There are 13 residues in the CDR3. Germline lookup yields CDR1 LNHDA and CDR2 SQIVND (reference sequence). V dropped 11 bases and J dropped 4 bases, with 14 bases sitting between them. The CDR3 DNA reads as TGTGCCTGCCTGATGGGTCCCACCGGGGAGCTGTTTTTT. This codes for CACLMGPTGELFF.

This clonotype has at least ten counts. This chain uses TRBV6-1 with TRBJ2-7; perhaps TRBD2 as D (6 bases). Germline V gene lookup returns CDR1 MNHNS and CDR2 SASEGT. The CDR3 contains 16 residues. V lost 1 base to trimming and J lost 6 bases, with 19 bases between them. As DNA, the CDR3 is TGTGCCAGCAGTGAAGTAAGTGCGGGACGGGGCTTCGAGCAGTACTTC. Its translation is CASSEVSAGRGFEQYF.